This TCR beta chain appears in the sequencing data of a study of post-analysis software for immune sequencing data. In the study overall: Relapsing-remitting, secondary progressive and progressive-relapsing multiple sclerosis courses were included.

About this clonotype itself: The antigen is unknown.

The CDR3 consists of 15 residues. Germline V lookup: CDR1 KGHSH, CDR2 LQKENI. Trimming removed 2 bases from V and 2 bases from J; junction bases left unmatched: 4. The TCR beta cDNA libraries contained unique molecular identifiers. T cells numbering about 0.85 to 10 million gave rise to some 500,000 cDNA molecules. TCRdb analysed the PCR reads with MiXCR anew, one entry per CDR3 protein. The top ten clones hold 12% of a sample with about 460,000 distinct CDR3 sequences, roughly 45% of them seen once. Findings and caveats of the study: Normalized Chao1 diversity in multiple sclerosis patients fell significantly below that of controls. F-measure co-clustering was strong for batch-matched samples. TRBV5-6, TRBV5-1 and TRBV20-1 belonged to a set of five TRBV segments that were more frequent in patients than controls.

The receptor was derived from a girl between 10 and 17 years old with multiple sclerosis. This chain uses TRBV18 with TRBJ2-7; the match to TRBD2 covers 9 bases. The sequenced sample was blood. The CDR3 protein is CASSPEGGRAYEQYF. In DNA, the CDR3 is TGTGCCAGCTCACCAGAGGGCGGGAGGGCCTACGAGCAGTACTTC.